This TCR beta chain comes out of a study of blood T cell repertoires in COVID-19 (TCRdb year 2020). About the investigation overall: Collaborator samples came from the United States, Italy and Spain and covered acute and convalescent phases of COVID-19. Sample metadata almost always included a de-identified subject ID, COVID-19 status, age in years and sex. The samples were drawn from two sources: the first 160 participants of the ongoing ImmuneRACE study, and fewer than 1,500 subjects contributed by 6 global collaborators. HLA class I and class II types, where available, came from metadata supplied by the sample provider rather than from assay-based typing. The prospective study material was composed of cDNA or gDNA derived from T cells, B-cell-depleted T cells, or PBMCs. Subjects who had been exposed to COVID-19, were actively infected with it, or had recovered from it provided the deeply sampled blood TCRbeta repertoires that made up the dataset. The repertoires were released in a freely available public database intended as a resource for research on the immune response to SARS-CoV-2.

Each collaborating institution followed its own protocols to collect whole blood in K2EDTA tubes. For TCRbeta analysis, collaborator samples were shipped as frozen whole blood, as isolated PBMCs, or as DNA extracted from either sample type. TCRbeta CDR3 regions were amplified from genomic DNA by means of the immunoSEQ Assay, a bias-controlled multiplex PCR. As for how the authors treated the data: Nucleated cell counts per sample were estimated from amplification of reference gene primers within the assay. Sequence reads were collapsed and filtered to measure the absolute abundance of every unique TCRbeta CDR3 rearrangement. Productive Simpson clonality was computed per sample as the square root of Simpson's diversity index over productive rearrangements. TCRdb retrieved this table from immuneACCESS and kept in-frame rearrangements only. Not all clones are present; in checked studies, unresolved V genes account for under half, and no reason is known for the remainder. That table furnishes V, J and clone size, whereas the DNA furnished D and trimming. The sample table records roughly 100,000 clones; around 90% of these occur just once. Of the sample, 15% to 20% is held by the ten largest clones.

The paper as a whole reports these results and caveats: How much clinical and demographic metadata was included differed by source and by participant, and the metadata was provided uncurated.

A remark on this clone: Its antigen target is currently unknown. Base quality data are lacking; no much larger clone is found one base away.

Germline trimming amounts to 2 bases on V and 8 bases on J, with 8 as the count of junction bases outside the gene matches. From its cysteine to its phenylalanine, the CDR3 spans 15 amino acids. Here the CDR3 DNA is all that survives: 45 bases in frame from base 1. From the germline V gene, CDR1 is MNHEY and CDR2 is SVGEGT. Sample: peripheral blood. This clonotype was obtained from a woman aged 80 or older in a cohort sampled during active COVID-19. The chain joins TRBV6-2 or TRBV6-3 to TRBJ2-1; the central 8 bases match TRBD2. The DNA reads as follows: TGTGCCAGCAGTTACGAGCGGGAGAGGAGCGATGAGCAGTTCTTC. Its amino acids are CASSYERERSDEQFF.